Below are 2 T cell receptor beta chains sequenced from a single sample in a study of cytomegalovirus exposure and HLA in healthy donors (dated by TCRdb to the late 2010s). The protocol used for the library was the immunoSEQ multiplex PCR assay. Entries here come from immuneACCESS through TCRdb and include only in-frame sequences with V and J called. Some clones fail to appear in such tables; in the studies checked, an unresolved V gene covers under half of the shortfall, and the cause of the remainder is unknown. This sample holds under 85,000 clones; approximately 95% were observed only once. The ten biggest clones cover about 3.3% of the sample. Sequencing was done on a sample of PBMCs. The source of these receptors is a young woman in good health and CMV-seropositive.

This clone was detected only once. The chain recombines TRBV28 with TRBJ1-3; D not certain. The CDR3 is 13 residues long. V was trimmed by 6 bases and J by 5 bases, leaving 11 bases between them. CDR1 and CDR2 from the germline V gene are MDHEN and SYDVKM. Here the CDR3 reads CASSQASRNTIYF. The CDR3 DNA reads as TGTGCCAGCAGCCAAGCCTCCAGAAACACCATATATTTT.

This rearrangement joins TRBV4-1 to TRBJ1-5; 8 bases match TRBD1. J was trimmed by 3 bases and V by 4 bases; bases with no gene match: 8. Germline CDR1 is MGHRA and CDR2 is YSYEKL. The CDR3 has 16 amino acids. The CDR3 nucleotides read TGCGCCAGCAGCCGAGCCGGGACAGGACTCAATCAGCCCCAGCATTTT. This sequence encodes CASSRAGTGLNQPQHF.